Below are 30 T cell receptor beta chains sequenced from a single sample in a study of graft-versus-host responses after intestinal transplantation. Measured with immunoSEQ multiplex PCR; TCRdb has only the in-frame clones, and not every one. Of approximately 99,000 clones listed, 91% were seen once; the top ten hold about 0.18%. Antigens of these TCRs are unknown. The sequences come from unstimulated CD4+ T cells sorted from spleen or lymph node cells, collected before transplant. The receptors were gathered from a human donor who was the organ donor for an intestinal transplant.

The chain joins TRBV7-9 to TRBJ2-7, with 10 bases lining up with TRBD1. The V segment lost 6 bases and the J segment 2 bases; nucleotides outside the gene matches: 13. Per germline, CDR1 SEHNR and CDR2 FQNEAQ (reference sequence). This CDR3 is built from 17 residues. The CDR3 nucleotides are TGTGCCAGCAGACTAGGACCCGGGACAGGGGCCACCTACGAGCAGTACTTC. This encodes CASRLGPGTGATYEQYF.

The CDR3 nucleotides are TGCGCCAGCAGCCATCTCACGCTCGGGGGTAAAGAGACCCAGTACTTC. Translated, it gives CASSHLTLGGKETQYF. This chain connects TRBV4-1 to TRBJ2-5; D possibly corresponds to TRBD2 (6 bases). The CDR3 spans 16 residues. Germline V lookup: CDR1 MGHRA, CDR2 YSYEKL. V was trimmed by 3 bases and J by 3 bases, leaving 17 bases between them.

The V call is TRBV19, the J call TRBJ2-7; the D gene is possibly TRBD1 (7 bases). The CDR3 length is 14 residues. Looked up from germline, CDR1 is LNHDA and CDR2 is SQIVND (reference sequence). Trimming stripped 5 bases from V and 4 bases from J, with 15 bases between. For the CDR3, the DNA is TGTGCCAGTAGTCGCGACAGGGCGGGATACGAGCAGTACTTC. It is translated as CASSRDRAGYEQYF.

The chain is built from TRBV5-1 and TRBJ2-5; 7 bases are a match to TRBD2. Germline assignment: CDR1 SGHRS and CDR2 YFSETQ. The CDR3 length is 15 residues. The V segment lost 4 bases and the J segment 3 bases; nucleotides outside the gene matches: 9. CDR3 protein: CASSATRGLKETQYF. In DNA, the CDR3 is TGCGCCAGCAGCGCCACGCGGGGACTAAAAGAGACCCAGTACTTC.

The CDR3 DNA is TGCGCCAGCAGCCAAGTCGGGACAGGTGGGAACACTGAAGCTTTCTTT. Protein sequence: CASSQVGTGGNTEAFF. This rearrangement joins TRBV4-1 to TRBJ1-1; 8 nucleotides align to TRBD1. Germline lookup yields CDR1 MGHRA and CDR2 YSYEKL. The CDR3 contains 16 residues. Unmatched junction bases numbered 5, after V lost 1 base and J lost 1 base.

V and J are TRBV7-2 and TRBJ2-3; a possible D gene is TRBD2 (6 bases). V was trimmed by 3 bases and J by 2 bases, leaving 12 bases between them. The CDR3 loop spans 15 amino acids. CDR1 is SGHTA, CDR2 FQGNSA, per germline. The CDR3 here is CASSFTSRFTDTQYF. CDR3 DNA sequence: TGTGCCAGCAGCTTCACTAGCAGATTCACAGATACGCAGTATTTT.

The chain links TRBV28 to TRBJ2-5; possibly TRBD2 for D (5 bases). The germline gives CDR1 MDHEN, CDR2 SYDVKM. The CDR3 loop spans 16 amino acids. V lost 6 bases and J 0 bases, leaving 17 bases between the germline ends. This chain's CDR3 is CASSPSLAHNQETQYF. In DNA form, the CDR3 reads TGTGCCAGCAGCCCCTCCTTAGCGCATAACCAAGAGACCCAGTACTTC.

This clone was picked up one time. The chain uses TRBV11-2 and TRBJ1-6, with D possibly TRBD1 on 5 matching bases. Trimming left V 0 bases short and J 9 bases short, with 15 bases between. Germline V lookup: CDR1 SGHAT, CDR2 FQNNGV. The CDR3 extends over 16 amino acids. CDR3 residues: CASSLDSRGIGSPLHF. The CDR3 DNA follows: TGTGCCAGCAGCTTAGATTCGCGGGGGATTGGTTCACCCCTCCACTTT.

The gene calls are TRBV18 and TRBJ1-4; D is perhaps TRBD1 (5 bases). CDR3 length: 13 residues. V gave up 4 bases and J gave up 8 bases, with 11 bases separating them. Germline values: CDR1 KGHSH, CDR2 LQKENI. The CDR3 spells CASSRGVKEKLFF. CDR3 DNA: TGTGCCAGCTCACGGGGGGTGAAGGAAAAACTGTTTTTT.

This rearrangement joins TRBV18 to TRBJ2-1; 11 nucleotides align to TRBD2. Germline-derived CDR1 and CDR2 are KGHSH and LQKENI. J gave up 2 bases and V 4 bases, and 4 bases lay outside the gene matches. The CDR3 sequence is 16 residues long. The CDR3 reads CASSRSGGAPYNEQFF. The CDR3, as DNA: TGTGCCAGCTCACGTAGCGGGGGGGCCCCCTACAATGAGCAGTTCTTC.

The chain couples TRBV7-9 to TRBJ1-3; TRBD1 matches 9 bases. CDR3 length: 16 residues. Per the germline V gene, CDR1 is SEHNR and CDR2 is FQNEAQ (reference sequence). With V trimmed by 5 bases and J by 3 bases, 8 bases remained unmatched. CDR3: CASSPTDRGNGNTIYF. Here the CDR3 DNA reads TGTGCCAGCAGCCCAACTGACAGGGGGAATGGAAACACCATATATTTT. The whole variable domain, filled in from reference TRBV7-9 and TRBJ1-3, reads DTGVSQNPRHKITKRGQNVTFRCDPISEHNRLYWYRQTLGQGPEFLTYFQNEAQLEKSRLLSDRFSAERPKGSFSTLEIQRTEQGDSAMYLCASSPTDRGNGNTIYFGEGSWLTVV.

CDR3 region: CASSSHLSSMKAAPLHF. The CDR3 DNA sequence: TGTGCCAGCAGTTCTCACCTTTCCTCCATGAAGGCGGCACCCCTCCACTTT. This chain connects TRBV27 to TRBJ1-6; no definite D call. V lost 4 bases to trimming and J lost 11 bases, with 24 bases between them. The CDR3 runs 17 residues. CDR1 is MNHEY and CDR2 is SMNVEV in the germline V gene (reference sequence).

This chain connects TRBV27 to TRBJ1-3; 7 bases map to TRBD1. CDR1 is MNHEY and CDR2 is SMNVEV in the germline V gene (reference sequence). The CDR3 has 11 residues. Trimming removed 11 bases from V and 9 bases from J; junction bases left unmatched: 7. The CDR3 loop is CASGRGSTIYF. The DNA of the CDR3 is TGTGCCTCCGGCAGGGGGAGCACCATATATTTT.

The chain carries TRBV19 and TRBJ1-5, with 10 bases aligning to TRBD1. CDR3 length: 16 amino acids. V lost 6 bases and J lost 2; bases outside the gene matches: 7. In germline, CDR1 is LNHDA, CDR2 SQIVND (reference sequence). The CDR3 nucleotides read TGTGCCAGTAGAGGACAGGGGGTTCGAGGCAATCAGCCCCAGCATTTT. Translating gives CASRGQGVRGNQPQHF.

This chain connects TRBV27 to TRBJ1-5, with D perhaps matching TRBD1 (6 bases). The V gene lost 4 bases and the J gene lost 4 bases, with 14 bases spanning the gap. Germline V gene sequence: CDR1 MNHEY, CDR2 SMNVEV (reference sequence). This CDR3 region has 15 residues. The CDR3 DNA reads TGTGCCAGCAGTTATACAGGGCTCCCTAATCAGCCCCAGCATTTT. Its translation: CASSYTGLPNQPQHF.

This clone was seen a handful of times. The gene calls are TRBV4-1 and TRBJ2-7, with 9 bases that match TRBD1. From germline, CDR1 is MGHRA and CDR2 YSYEKL. Unmatched junction bases numbered 20, after V lost 5 bases and J lost 3 bases. The CDR3 extends over 19 amino acids. The CDR3, as DNA: TGCGCCAGCAGCGTGCGGACAGGGGCCGACACAAACTCGGTCTACGAGCAGTACTTC. It specifies CASSVRTGADTNSVYEQYF.

This chain connects TRBV2 to TRBJ2-1; maybe TRBD1 (5 bases). Germline V gene sequence: CDR1 SNHLY, CDR2 FYNNEI. Deletions cut 6 bases from V and 5 bases from J, with 14 bases between. CDR3 length: 14 amino acids. The CDR3 DNA follows: TGTGCCAGCAGGAAAAGGACAAATGACAATGAGCAGTTCTTC. It translates to CASRKRTNDNEQFF.

The chain carries TRBV6-1 and TRBJ1-2, with 7 bases that match TRBD1. Germline V gene sequence: CDR1 MNHNS, CDR2 SASEGT. The CDR3 spans 12 residues. V was pared by 5 bases and J by 8 bases, with 5 bases of the junction left unmatched. The CDR3 spells CASSPGQRGYTF. The CDR3 DNA reads TGTGCCAGCAGTCCGGGACAGAGAGGCTACACCTTC.

This chain links TRBV9 with TRBJ2-2; 9 bases fit TRBD2. CDR1 is SGDLS, CDR2 YYNGEE, per germline. The CDR3 totals 16 residues. Unmatched junction bases numbered 3, after V lost 1 base and J lost 2 bases. This CDR3 reads CASSVLAGTNTGELFF. The CDR3 DNA sequence: TGTGCCAGCAGCGTACTAGCGGGGACCAACACCGGGGAGCTGTTTTTT.

This CDR3 is CTSSPEAGGAIDGYTF. CDR3 DNA: TGCACCAGCAGCCCAGAGGCTGGAGGGGCGATCGATGGCTACACCTTC. The J gene is TRBJ1-2, the V gene TRBV1. TRBV1 is an annotated pseudogene. The CDR3 covers 16 residues.

V and J are TRBV4-1 and TRBJ1-3; D is uncertain. V was clipped by 5 bases and J by 7 bases, with 15 bases between them. This CDR3 has 14 residues. Germline assignment: CDR1 MGHRA and CDR2 YSYEKL. The CDR3 loop reads CASSGEGNRNTIYF. The CDR3 nucleotides are TGCGCCAGCAGCGGGGAGGGTAACCGGAACACCATATATTTT.

V usage is TRBV4-2 and J usage is TRBJ2-3, with 7 bases aligning to TRBD2. The CDR3 totals 18 residues. Germline V CDR1 and CDR2: LGHNA, YNFKEQ. Trimming removed 4 bases from V and 0 bases from J; junction bases left unmatched: 13. DNA of the CDR3: TGTGCCAGCAGCCTGCGGGCTAGCGGCGGCTTTAGCACAGATACGCAGTATTTT. Translating it yields CASSLRASGGFSTDTQYF.

This clone was counted between two and nine times. The chain employs TRBV28 and TRBJ1-3; maybe TRBD1 (5 bases). Germline-derived CDR1 and CDR2 are MDHEN and SYDVKM. The germline V and J ends were trimmed by 7 bases and 8 bases, with 18 bases remaining between them. This CDR3 region has 14 residues. Here the CDR3 reads CASIPSGTGDTIYF. CDR3 coding DNA: TGTGCCAGCATCCCATCAGGGACGGGGGACACCATATATTTT.

V gene TRBV27 combines with J gene TRBJ2-7; D is perhaps TRBD1 (6 bases). The germline gives CDR1 MNHEY, CDR2 SMNVEV (reference sequence). Trimming removed 3 bases from V and 3 bases from J, with 12 bases in between. There are 14 residues in the CDR3. The CDR3 DNA sequence: TGTGCCAGCAGTTTCCTACCGACAGGCTACGAGCAGTACTTC. Translated: CASSFLPTGYEQYF.

The rearrangement joins TRBV4-2 to TRBJ2-2; the match to TRBD2 covers 8 bases. The trim removed 2 bases at V and 4 bases at J, leaving 9 bases unmatched. The CDR3 is 17 residues long. In germline, CDR1 is LGHNA, CDR2 YNFKEQ. The CDR3 region has the DNA TGTGCCAGCAGCCAAATTTCCCCCGGGGGGGCCACCGGGGAGCTGTTTTTT. It codes for CASSQISPGGATGELFF.

The chain carries TRBV27 and TRBJ2-7, with 7 bases identical to TRBD1. This CDR3 is built from 13 residues. Germline CDR1 is MNHEY and CDR2 is SMNVEV (reference sequence). V lost 5 bases, J lost 2 bases, and 3 bases stayed unmatched. The CDR3 loop reads CASSKTGPYEQYF. Written as DNA, the CDR3 is TGTGCCAGCAGTAAGACAGGGCCCTACGAGCAGTACTTC.

The chain recombines TRBV4-1 with TRBJ1-2; 8 bases align to TRBD1. Germline V lookup: CDR1 MGHRA, CDR2 YSYEKL. J was trimmed by 2 bases and V by 2 bases; bases with no gene match: 4. The CDR3 has 15 residues. The CDR3 protein is CASSQPRQGNYGYTF. The CDR3 coding sequence is TGCGCCAGCAGCCAACCCCGACAGGGGAACTATGGCTACACCTTC.

This clone showed up just once. The chain is built from TRBV6-1 and TRBJ1-2; no reliable D call. Trimming shortened V by 4 bases and J by 10 bases, and 13 bases separated the two germline ends. This CDR3 contains 12 residues. The germline CDR1 and CDR2 sequences are MNHNS and SASEGT. CDR3 region: CASSGRRGFYTF. CDR3 DNA sequence: TGTGCCAGCAGTGGACGGAGAGGATTCTACACCTTC.

This rearrangement joins TRBV4-2 to TRBJ2-7, with D tentatively TRBD2 (6 bases). V lost 0 bases, J lost 4 bases, and 25 bases lay in between. From germline, CDR1 is LGHNA and CDR2 YNFKEQ. This CDR3 region has 19 residues. CDR3 region: CASSQEEGFSVGNRYEQYF. As DNA, the CDR3 is TGTGCCAGCAGCCAAGAGGAGGGTTTTTCGGTGGGAAACCGTTACGAGCAGTACTTC.

The J gene is TRBJ2-3, the V gene TRBV6-1; TRBD2 matches 11 bases. Trimming took 8 bases from V and 2 from J; bases not matched to a gene: 3. The CDR3 is 14 amino acids. Looked up from germline, CDR1 is MNHNS and CDR2 is SASEGT. Here the CDR3 DNA reads TGTGCCAGCCGACTAGCGGGGTACACAGATACGCAGTATTTT. This codes for CASRLAGYTDTQYF.